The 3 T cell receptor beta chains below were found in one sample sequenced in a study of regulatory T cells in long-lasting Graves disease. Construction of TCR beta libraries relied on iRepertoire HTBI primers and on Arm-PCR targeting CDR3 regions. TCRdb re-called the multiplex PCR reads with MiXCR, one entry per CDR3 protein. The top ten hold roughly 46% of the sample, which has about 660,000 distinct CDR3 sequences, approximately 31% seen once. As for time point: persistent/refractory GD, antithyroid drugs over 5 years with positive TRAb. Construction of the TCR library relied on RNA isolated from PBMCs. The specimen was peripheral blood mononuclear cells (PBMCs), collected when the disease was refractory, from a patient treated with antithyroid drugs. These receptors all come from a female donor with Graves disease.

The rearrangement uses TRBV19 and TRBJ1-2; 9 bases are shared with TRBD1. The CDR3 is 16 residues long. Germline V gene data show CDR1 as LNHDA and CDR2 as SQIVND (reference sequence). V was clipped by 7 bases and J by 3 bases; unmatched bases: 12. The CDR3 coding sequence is TGTGCCAGTACCCTATCCCCGGACAGGGGTTACTATGGCTACACCTTC. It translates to CASTLSPDRGYYGYTF. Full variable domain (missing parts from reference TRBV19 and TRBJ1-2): DGGITQSPKYLFRKEGQNVTLSCEQNLNHDAMYWYRQDPGQGLRLIYYSQIVNDFQKGDIAEGYSVSREKKESFPLTVTSAQKNPTAFYLCASTLSPDRGYYGYTFGSGTRLTVV.

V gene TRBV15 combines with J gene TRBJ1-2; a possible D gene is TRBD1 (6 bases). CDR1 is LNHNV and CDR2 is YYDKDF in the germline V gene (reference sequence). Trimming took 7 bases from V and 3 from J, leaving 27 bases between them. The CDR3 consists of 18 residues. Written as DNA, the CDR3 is TGTGCCACCAAGAATCGTCCCAAAGGTGGGGGCTCGGACTATGGCTACACCTTC. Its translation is CATKNRPKGGGSDYGYTF. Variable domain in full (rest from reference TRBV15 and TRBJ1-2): DAMVIQNPRYQVTQFGKPVTLSCSQTLNHNVMYWYQQKSSQAPKLLFHYYDKDFNNEADTPDNFQSRRPNTSFCFLDIRSPGLGDTAMYLCATKNRPKGGGSDYGYTFGSGTRLTVV.

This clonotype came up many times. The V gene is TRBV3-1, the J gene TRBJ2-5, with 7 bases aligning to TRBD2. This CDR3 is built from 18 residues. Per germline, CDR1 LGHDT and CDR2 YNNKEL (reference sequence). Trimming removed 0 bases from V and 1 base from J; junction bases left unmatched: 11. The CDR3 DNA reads TGTGCCAGCAGCCAAGATGAGGGACTACCAATATTCCAAGAGACCCAGTACTTC. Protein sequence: CASSQDEGLPIFQETQYF.